A single sample is the source of the 20 T cell receptor beta chains below, sequenced in a study of T cell responses to AZD1222 COVID-19 vaccine. The table came from immunoSEQ multiplex PCR; TCRdb's copy has only in-frame clones and leaves some out. The table has 95,000 to 150,000 clones, approximately 89% seen once; the top ten hold around 4.5%. The sample in question was peripheral blood, obtained on day 0 of AZD1222 vaccination. These receptors were obtained from an adult in good health.

The V call is TRBV28, the J call TRBJ1-1; TRBD1 matches 7 bases. Germline CDR1 is MDHEN and CDR2 is SYDVKM. The CDR3 is made up of 12 amino acids. With V trimmed by 7 bases and J by 7 bases, 6 bases remained unmatched. CDR3 DNA: TGTGCCAGCACGAGGGGGCGAGGTGAAGCTTTCTTT. Amino acid sequence: CASTRGRGEAFF. The variable domain in full, completed from reference TRBV28 and TRBJ1-1, reads DVKVTQSSRYLVKRTGEKVFLECVQDMDHENMFWYRQDPGLGLRLIYFSYDVKMKEKGDIPEGYSVSREKKERFSLILESASTNQTSMYLCASTRGRGEAFFGQGTRLTVV.

This clone has only a few counts. In DNA form, the CDR3 reads TGTGCCAGCAGCTTGTCTTCAGCGGGAGGCGCCGAGCAGTACTTC. This sequence encodes CASSLSSAGGAEQYF. The chain uses TRBV7-2 and TRBJ2-7, with TRBD2 identical over 9 bases. V was pared by 3 bases and J by 6 bases, with 9 bases of the junction left unmatched. This CDR3 has 15 amino acids. Germline CDR1 and CDR2: SGHTA and FQGNSA.

V and J are TRBV6-1 and TRBJ1-5; a possible D gene is TRBD1 (5 bases). The length of the CDR3 is 17 residues. Germline V gene lookup returns CDR1 MNHNS and CDR2 SASEGT. The V and J ends lost 3 bases and 6 bases respectively, with 21 bases between them. The CDR3 DNA reads TGTGCCAGCAGTGACCTTCTAGGGACTGTAGGAGGTCAGCCCCAGCATTTT. It encodes CASSDLLGTVGGQPQHF.

The chain is built from TRBV28 and TRBJ1-6; TRBD1 is a possible D gene (6 bases). The ends were cut back, 5 bases at V and 9 bases at J, with 14 bases in the middle. Germline V CDR1 and CDR2: MDHEN, SYDVKM. The CDR3 spans 14 residues. The CDR3 sequence: CASSTGTSTSPLHF. The CDR3 DNA sequence: TGTGCCAGCAGTACGGGGACATCGACTTCACCCCTCCACTTT.

This clone was seen just once. This sequence joins TRBV5-1 and TRBJ1-1, with 8 bases lining up with TRBD1. V lost 4 bases to trimming and J lost 4 bases; unmatched junction nucleotides: 9. The CDR3 has 15 amino acids. Germline lookup yields CDR1 SGHRS and CDR2 YFSETQ. Here the CDR3 DNA reads TGCGCCAGCAGCACTGTCAGGGGGCCGGTCACTGAAGCTTTCTTT. Amino acids: CASSTVRGPVTEAFF. Full variable domain (missing parts from reference TRBV5-1 and TRBJ1-1): KAGVTQTPRYLIKTRGQQVTLSCSPISGHRSVSWYQQTPGQGLQFLFEYFSETQRNKGNFPGRFSGRQFSNSRSEMNVSTLELGDSALYLCASSTVRGPVTEAFFGQGTRLTVV.

This chain joins TRBV7-9 and TRBJ2-1; D is ambiguous. Germline CDR1 is SEHNR and CDR2 is FQNEAQ (reference sequence). V lost 6 bases to trimming and J lost 5 bases, with 17 bases between them. The CDR3 has 15 residues. The CDR3 sequence: CASRNTAPLDNEQFF. The CDR3 DNA sequence: TGTGCCAGCAGGAATACTGCGCCTCTTGACAATGAGCAGTTCTTC.

V gene TRBV9 combines with J gene TRBJ2-5; D gene unclear. Germline assignment: CDR1 SGDLS and CDR2 YYNGEE. Trimming shortened V by 0 bases and J by 5 bases, and 11 bases separated the two germline ends. This CDR3 region has 14 residues. The CDR3 nucleotides are TGTGCCAGCAGCGTAGGGCAGCGACCGGAGACCCAGTACTTC. Protein: CASSVGQRPETQYF.

The chain couples TRBV18 to TRBJ2-7; 8 bases map to TRBD2. The CDR3 runs to 14 residues. V gave up 3 bases and J gave up 5 bases; unmatched junction bases: 6. Germline values: CDR1 KGHSH, CDR2 LQKENI. The CDR3, as DNA: TGTGCCAGCTCACCGCTTCCGGGAGGGGACGAGCAGTACTTC. This gives the protein CASSPLPGGDEQYF. Combining the CDR3 with reference TRBV18 and TRBJ2-7 gives the whole variable domain NAGVMQNPRHLVRRRGQEARLRCSPMKGHSHVYWYRQLPEEGLKFMVYLQKENIIDESGMPKERFSAEFPKEGPSILRIQQVVRGDSAAYFCASSPLPGGDEQYFGPGTRLTVT.

The genes are TRBV29-1 and TRBJ1-5; 8 nucleotides line up with TRBD1. Germline V gene data show CDR1 as SQVTM and CDR2 as ANQGSEA. J was trimmed by 1 base and V by 7 bases; bases with no gene match: 3. The CDR3 runs 13 residues. The CDR3 spells CSAQGASNQPQHF. CDR3 DNA sequence: TGCAGCGCCCAGGGGGCAAGCAATCAGCCCCAGCATTTT.

This chain joins TRBV25-1 and TRBJ1-1, with TRBD1 identical over 9 bases. The CDR3 is made up of 17 amino acids. The ends lost 2 bases at V and 0 bases at J; junction bases unmatched: 7. Germline CDR1 MGHDK, CDR2 SYGVNS. In nucleotides, the CDR3 is TGTGCCAGCAGTGAAGCCGAGGGACAGGGAATGAACACTGAAGCTTTCTTT. Encoded protein: CASSEAEGQGMNTEAFF.

This rearrangement joins TRBV19 to TRBJ1-5; 8 bases agree with TRBD1. The ends lost 11 bases at V and 6 bases at J; junction bases unmatched: 21. Germline CDR1 reads LNHDA; CDR2 reads SQIVND (reference sequence). This CDR3 comprises 17 residues. The CDR3 here is CAAGSRRTGFNGQPQHF. The DNA of the CDR3 is TGTGCCGCCGGCAGTCGGAGGACAGGGTTTAATGGTCAGCCCCAGCATTTT. Full variable domain (remainder filled in from reference TRBV19 and TRBJ1-5): DGGITQSPKYLFRKEGQNVTLSCEQNLNHDAMYWYRQDPGQGLRLIYYSQIVNDFQKGDIAEGYSVSREKKESFPLTVTSAQKNPTAFYLCAAGSRRTGFNGQPQHFGDGTRLSIL.

The V call is TRBV25-1, the J call TRBJ2-7; 9 nucleotides line up with TRBD1. There are 17 residues in the CDR3. Germline V gene data show CDR1 as MGHDK and CDR2 as SYGVNS. The V gene end was trimmed by 5 bases and the J gene end by 2 bases; junction bases not matched to a gene: 13. CDR3 in amino acids: CASSPFRSGTGTYEQYF. CDR3 sequence (DNA): TGTGCCAGCAGTCCCTTCCGATCCGGGACAGGGACCTACGAGCAGTACTTC.

This chain links TRBV10-3 with TRBJ2-3, with D perhaps matching TRBD1 or TRBD2 (6 bases each). There are 16 residues in the CDR3. Looked up from germline, CDR1 is ENHRY and CDR2 is SYGVKD. V lost 1 base, J lost 0 bases, and 11 bases lay in between. The CDR3 DNA sequence: TGTGCCATCAGTGAGTGGGGGGCCAGCAGCACAGATACGCAGTATTTT. Translating gives CAISEWGASSTDTQYF.

V gene TRBV12-3 or TRBV12-4 combines with J gene TRBJ2-1, with D uncertain. This CDR3 region has 13 residues. V shed 5 bases and J shed 7 bases, with 12 bases lying between them. The CDR3 protein is CASSIGAQNEQFF. CDR3 bases: TGTGCCAGCAGTATCGGAGCTCAAAATGAGCAGTTCTTC.

The CDR3 here is CASSYRASRSGNTIYF. In DNA, the CDR3 is TGTGCCAGCAGCTACCGGGCCTCCCGCTCTGGAAACACCATATATTTT. The chain employs TRBV7-9 and TRBJ1-3; no clear D gene. The CDR3 has 16 residues. CDR1 is SEHNR and CDR2 is FQNEAQ in the germline V gene (reference sequence). Trimming shortened V by 4 bases and J by 0 bases, and 13 bases separated the two germline ends.

This sequence joins TRBV10-3 and TRBJ2-7, with D perhaps matching TRBD1 (6 bases). Trimming removed 0 bases at V and 5 bases at J, with 14 bases between. Germline V CDR1 and CDR2: ENHRY, SYGVKD. The CDR3 is 15 amino acids. In DNA form, the CDR3 reads TGTGCCATCAGTGAGTCCTGGACAGCTATCAACGAGCAGTACTTC. Protein: CAISESWTAINEQYF.

The chain recombines TRBV11-3 with TRBJ2-1; D perhaps matches TRBD2 (7 bases). This CDR3 is built from 18 residues. The germline V gene encodes CDR1 SGHNT and CDR2 YENEEA. V gave up 1 base and J gave up 4 bases, with 20 bases separating them. This CDR3 reads CASSLGIGGAVAYNEQFF. DNA for the CDR3: TGTGCCAGCAGCTTAGGGATTGGGGGGGCGGTAGCGTACAATGAGCAGTTCTTC.

The chain couples TRBV2 to TRBJ2-7; no reliable D call. This CDR3 has 13 amino acids. Germline V gene data show CDR1 as SNHLY and CDR2 as FYNNEI. Deletions cut 3 bases from V and 2 bases from J, with 8 bases between. The CDR3: CASSDLSAYEQYF. The CDR3 bases are TGTGCCAGCAGTGACCTCAGTGCCTACGAGCAGTACTTC.

This chain connects TRBV3-1 (or the pseudogene TRBV3-2) to TRBJ1-3, with unresolved D. Deletions cut 4 bases from V and 4 bases from J, with 11 bases between. The germline gives CDR1 LGHDT, CDR2 YNNKEL (reference sequence). This CDR3 contains 14 residues. The DNA of the CDR3 is TGTGCCAGCAGCCCCTCCTATGTCGGAAACACCATATATTTT. It codes for CASSPSYVGNTIYF.

This clone occurred once. The chain employs TRBV7-9 and TRBJ1-3, with a weak D call TRBD1 (5 bases). The CDR3 consists of 12 residues. In germline, CDR1 is SEHNR, CDR2 FQNEAQ (reference sequence). The CDR3 nucleotides read TGTGCAGACGGGGGGTCTGGAAACACCATATATTTT. Translated: CADGGSGNTIYF.